Listed below are T cell receptor beta chains from one sample, sequenced in a study of cytomegalovirus exposure and HLA in healthy donors. The data were produced by immunoSEQ multiplex PCR, yet TCRdb's version contains in-frame clones alone and is incomplete. The sample includes 150,000 to 200,000 clones, around 84% seen only once; the top ten take 7.5% to 9.5%. Sequencing input: PBMCs. Receptors were obtained from a male donor in good health and CMV-seropositive. CDR3s include the opening cysteine and the closing phenylalanine or tryptophan. D genes are given only for firm matches. The listing skips clone size in some rows; elsewhere it reads once, few, many or a size class.

d_call	j_call	clone_size	v_call	cdr3_aa	cdr3_nt
TRBD2	TRBJ2-3	-	TRBV6-1	CASSELAGGADTQYF	TGTGCCAGCAGTGAACTAGCGGGAGGCGCAGATACGCAGTATTTT
TRBD1	TRBJ2-7	-	TRBV29-1	CSAGRQGAYEQYF	TGCAGCGCCGGAAGACAGGGGGCCTACGAGCAGTACTTC
TRBD2	TRBJ2-7	-	TRBV5-1	CASSLEPSGPYEQYF	TGCGCCAGCAGCTTGGAACCTAGCGGCCCCTACGAGCAGTACTTC
-	TRBJ2-7	-	TRBV14	CASSSREEQYF	TGTGCCAGCAGCAGTCGGGAGGAGCAGTACTTC
-	TRBJ1-1	few	TRBV7-6	CASSLAGAGNTEAFF	TGTGCCAGCAGCTTAGCTGGGGCAGGGAACACTGAAGCTTTCTTT
-	TRBJ2-7	few	TRBV7-6	CASSPSVLSYEQYF	TGTGCCAGCAGCCCGTCGGTCCTCTCCTACGAGCAGTACTTC
-	TRBJ1-4	once	TRBV10-1	CASSESSSNEELFF	TGCGCCAGCAGTGAGTCGTCCTCTAATGAAGAACTGTTTTTT
-	TRBJ2-1	few	TRBV11-2	CASRSTSRQRDEQFF	TGTGCCAGCAGGTCCACTAGCCGTCAACGGGATGAGCAGTTCTTC
-	TRBJ2-1	-	TRBV5-1	CASSTGTSDEQFF	TGCGCCAGCAGCACCGGGACTTCTGATGAGCAGTTCTTC
TRBD1	TRBJ2-1	-	TRBV7-8	CASSLEVGQALYNEQFF	TGTGCCAGCAGCTTAGAAGTAGGACAGGCCCTGTACAATGAGCAGTTCTTC
-	TRBJ1-1	-	TRBV30	CASVDGGKVTEAFF	TGTGCCTCCGTTGATGGAGGAAAGGTAACTGAAGCTTTCTTT
TRBD1	TRBJ2-7	few	TRBV5-1	CASRRDSADYEQYF	TGCGCCAGCAGACGGGACAGCGCAGATTACGAGCAGTACTTC
TRBD1	TRBJ1-4	once	TRBV5-1	CASRLLGQGGEKLFF	TGCGCCAGCAGGCTGTTGGGACAGGGAGGTGAAAAACTGTTTTTT
TRBD1	TRBJ2-7	-	TRBV6-5	CASRGTGYEQYF	TGTGCCAGTAGAGGGACAGGGTACGAGCAGTACTTC
TRBD1	TRBJ2-7	-	TRBV5-6	CASSLGRRQGAYEQYF	TGTGCCAGCAGCTTGGGCCGGAGACAGGGAGCCTACGAGCAGTACTTC
TRBD1	TRBJ2-1	-	TRBV11-3	CASSIRDRGDEQFF	TGTGCCAGCAGCATCCGGGACAGGGGTGATGAGCAGTTCTTC
-	TRBJ2-7	once	TRBV5-4	CASSVRDYEQYF	TGTGCCAGCAGCGTCCGGGACTACGAGCAGTACTTC
-	TRBJ1-4	-	TRBV28	CASRGRRLEKLFF	TGTGCCAGCAGGGGCAGGAGGTTGGAAAAACTGTTTTTT
-	TRBJ2-2	-	TRBV7-2	CASSPQSVPGELFF	TGTGCCAGCAGCCCACAGTCGGTTCCCGGGGAGCTGTTTTTT
-	TRBJ1-2	-	TRBV2	CASSDLLWGGGYTF	TGTGCCAGCAGTGATCTCCTATGGGGAGGGGGCTACACCTTC
TRBD2	TRBJ2-2	-	TRBV28	CASSSGLAGGIGELFF	TGTGCCAGCAGTTCGGGACTAGCGGGAGGGATCGGGGAGCTGTTTTTT
TRBD1	TRBJ1-2	-	TRBV7-9	CASSFTGAFRYGYTF	TGTGCCAGCAGCTTTACAGGGGCATTCCGCTATGGCTACACCTTC
TRBD1	TRBJ1-5	-	TRBV11-3	CASSSWTGRPNSNQPQHF	TGTGCCAGCAGCTCCTGGACAGGGCGACCAAATAGCAATCAGCCCCAGCATTTT